The sequence of this TCR beta chain was determined in a study of vaccination and CD4 T cells after COVID-19. Study as a whole: Overlapping SARS-CoV-2, HCoV-NL63, HCoV-OC43 and HCoV-229E spike peptides were used to stimulate cells.

This clonotype was counted only a few times. Its antigen is as yet unknown. Cultured CD4+ T cells had their DNA profiled by the Oncomine TCR Beta short-read assay. TCRdb recomputed calls from the PCR reads with MiXCR, one row per CDR3 protein. The sample holds more than 2,500 distinct CDR3 sequences, 45% to 55% seen once. Specified treatment: approximately 11-day PBMC culture with coronavirus spike peptide pools or control peptides (ViraFEST assay). Notes on the study in general: SARS-CoV-2-reactive clonotypes showed a nonsignificant median rise from about 20 to 38.

This receptor was taken from a human donor who had recovered from COVID-19. The sequenced sample consisted of CD4+ T cells from blood, cultured in vitro.

CDR3 region: CASSLSTGGSPLHF. DNA of the CDR3: TGTGCCAGCAGTTTATCGACGGGGGGGTCACCCCTCCACTTT. J is TRBJ1-6 and V is TRBV27; TRBD1 is a possible D gene (5 bases). V lost 0 bases to trimming and J lost 10 bases, with 10 bases between them. The germline CDR1 and CDR2 sequences are MNHEY and SMNVEV (reference sequence). This CDR3 is 14 amino acids long.